A selection of T cell receptor beta chains follows, all from one sample in a study of shared clonotypes between healthy human individuals. The method was immunoSEQ multiplex PCR; TCRdb's version includes in-frame clones alone and lacks a portion of them. Altogether a few million clones are present, approximately 92% being singletons, with the ten largest covering over 0.12%. Sequenced: naive CD4+ T cells sorted from blood. These receptors were obtained from a man aged 18 to 29 in good health. CDR3s include the opening cysteine and the closing phenylalanine or tryptophan. The order of the fields is D gene, V gene, J gene, clone size, CDR3 DNA, CDR3 protein. D genes are given only for firm matches. Some rows mark clone size as missing; the rest say once, few, many or name a class of expanded clone.

D gene: NA; V gene: TRBV7-2; J gene: TRBJ1-1; clone size: NA; CDR3 DNA: TGTGCCAGCAGCTTGGCCGGAAACACTGAAGCTTTCTTT; CDR3 protein: CASSLAGNTEAFF
D gene: TRBD1; V gene: TRBV10-3; J gene: TRBJ2-7; clone size: NA; CDR3 DNA: TGTGCCATCAGTGAGTTGACAGGGGATTCCTACGAGCAGTACTTC; CDR3 protein: CAISELTGDSYEQYF
D gene: NA; V gene: TRBV7-9; J gene: TRBJ2-7; clone size: NA; CDR3 DNA: TGTGCCAGCAGCTTAGATATCTTAGGCTCCTACGAGCAGTACTTC; CDR3 protein: CASSLDILGSYEQYF
D gene: NA; V gene: TRBV5-4; J gene: TRBJ1-1; clone size: NA; CDR3 DNA: TGTGCCAGCAGCCGAGGACAGAACACTGAAGCTTTCTTT; CDR3 protein: CASSRGQNTEAFF
D gene: TRBD1; V gene: TRBV11-1; J gene: TRBJ2-7; clone size: NA; CDR3 DNA: TGTGCCAGCAGCTGGGGACAGGGCGCCTACGAGCAGTACTTC; CDR3 protein: CASSWGQGAYEQYF
D gene: TRBD1; V gene: TRBV6-1; J gene: TRBJ1-5; clone size: NA; CDR3 DNA: TGTGCCAGCACCAACTGGGACAGGGACAATCAGCCCCAGCATTTT; CDR3 protein: CASTNWDRDNQPQHF
D gene: NA; V gene: TRBV7-9; J gene: TRBJ2-2; clone size: NA; CDR3 DNA: TGTGCCAGCAGCTTAACGGTCGGGGAGCTGTTTTTT; CDR3 protein: CASSLTVGELFF
D gene: NA; V gene: TRBV6-1; J gene: TRBJ1-1; clone size: NA; CDR3 DNA: TGTGCCAGCAGTGAACGGACAGTTATGAACACTGAAGCTTTCTTT; CDR3 protein: CASSERTVMNTEAFF
D gene: NA; V gene: TRBV7-9; J gene: TRBJ2-5; clone size: NA; CDR3 DNA: TGTGCCAGCAGCCGGATAGGTGGGTCGTTAGAGACCCAGTACTTC; CDR3 protein: CASSRIGGSLETQYF
D gene: TRBD1; V gene: TRBV5-4; J gene: TRBJ2-7; clone size: once; CDR3 DNA: TGTGCCAGCACCCCAAGCGGCAGGGGGCAAGAGTTTGGGTACTTC; CDR3 protein: CASTPSGRGQEFGYF
D gene: NA; V gene: TRBV6-8; J gene: TRBJ2-2; clone size: NA; CDR3 DNA: TGTGCCAGCAGGAGACCCTTAGCGGAGAAGAACACCGGGGAGCTGTTTTTT; CDR3 protein: CASRRPLAEKNTGELFF
D gene: NA; V gene: TRBV6-5; J gene: TRBJ2-7; clone size: NA; CDR3 DNA: TGTGCCAGCAGTTACGGGAAGGGTAGCAACGAGCAGTACTTC; CDR3 protein: CASSYGKGSNEQYF